Detailed here is one T cell receptor (beta chain). It lacks a known antigen. Base qualities are not recorded, but no much larger clone differs from it by a single base. The germline V gene yields MNHNS for CDR1 and SASEGT for CDR2. V and J are truncated by 9 bases and 3 bases respectively, leaving an intervening sequence of 14 bases. The CDR3 spans 14 residues, from the cysteine through the phenylalanine. CDR3 DNA only is kept here, 42 bases in frame from base 1. These data come from a study of T cells in Graves' hyperthyroidism and ophthalmopathy (dated by TCRdb to about 2019). Regarding the study in general: Peripheral blood samples were taken at the time of initial diagnosis, prior to any treatment. After blood sampling, hyperthyroidism patients were treated with methimazole at a starting dose of 30 mg daily, and ophthalmopathy patients were treated with high-dose intravenous methylprednisolone. TCR Vbeta CDR3 sequencing of approximately 140 peripheral blood samples (roughly 43 ophthalmopathy, about 75 hyperthyroidism and around 17 progressor patients) is reported in the paper. In addition, the study compared T-cell repertoires in thyroid tissue and in blood from several Graves' hyperthyroidism patients. A discovery cohort of about 100 patients, about 40 with Graves' ophthalmopathy and 57 with stable Graves' hyperthyroidism, was used to find distinguishing TCR V-J signatures. The 95 to 100 discovery patients were randomly divided into training and test sets at a 7:3 ratio. Prospective prediction of ophthalmopathy was tested in an independent validation cohort consisting of some 18 hyperthyroidism patients and 15 or so patients who later progressed to ophthalmopathy. The research as a whole found: In cross-validation, a model built on a 13 V-J signature told ophthalmopathy apart from stable hyperthyroidism with less than 90% sensitivity and roughly 83% specificity, and in testing the same model reached 80%/75%. During validation, the model predicted progression to ophthalmopathy a median of approximately 7 months ahead of onset, with more than 60% sensitivity and 72% to 80% specificity. Sample size was not statistically predetermined, and blinding of investigators to group allocation was not performed. Blood samples also contained most of the expanded thyroid clonotypes (frequency above 0.001), which suggests that blood repertoires may reflect thyroid immune responses.

Amplification of TCR beta CDR3 regions was carried out from RNA transcripts. A first-round RT-PCR of the TCR CDR3 used the HTBI primer set with the Qiagen OneStep RT-PCR kit. Libraries were constructed in a second round of multiplex PCR, after which size selection and purification were carried out. Libraries were sequenced paired-end with 100 bp reads on an Illumina HiSeq2000. In the source study's methods: SOAPnuke was used to process the raw data, removing reads that contained adapters or uncalled bases, had a mean Phred below 15, or lacked an exact match to the constant primer or identifier. High-quality paired reads were merged with COPE v1.2.5, and unique nucleotide sequences were defined as clonotypes. MiTCR v1.1 was used to align the clonotypes against IMGT TRBV, TRBD and TRBJ reference segments. The analysis included only V-J combinations with a frequency above 0.0001, which together covered around 99% of the repertoires. A TCS score was defined as the ratio of F50 (clonal expansion) to E x V (chaos), with BLOSUM62-based TCRdist applied between CDR3 peptides within each V-J. Welch's t-statistics and random forest reduced roughly 540 V-J features to 10 to 15, which were used in a naive Bayes classifier (R e1071). Clones were called with MiXCR by TCRdb after fastp trimmed the public reads at Q25, and only in-frame beta chains were retained. Entries that share a CDR3 protein sequence are merged under the most common genes and DNA. The authors' filters were not applied to this entry. The sample records about 530,000 distinct CDR3 sequences, roughly a sixth of which are singletons. 15% to 20% of the sample is taken by the ten largest.

In the ophthalmopathy patients, disease was moderately to severely active, with a Clinical Activity Score of 3 or more, a NOSPECS grade of 4 or more, and a duration of less than 3 months. Exclusion was applied to patients with uncontrolled infections, other autoimmune diseases, pregnancy or lactation. Diagnoses were based on clinical symptoms, serum thyroxine and TRAb, thyroid ultrasound and orbital computed tomography. PBMCs were separated from under 11 ml of fresh peripheral blood using Ficoll-Paque density gradient centrifugation. Total RNA was extracted using Trizol reagent, and RNA quality was assessed on an Agilent 2100 Bioanalyzer.

The chain employs TRBV6-1 and TRBJ2-2; 5 matching bases give a weak D call of TRBD1. The material sequenced was blood. This sequence was found in a woman under 30 with Graves' ophthalmopathy. The bases read TGTGCCAGTGACCAGGGAATGGACACCGGGGAGCTGTTTTTT. This sequence encodes CASDQGMDTGELFF.